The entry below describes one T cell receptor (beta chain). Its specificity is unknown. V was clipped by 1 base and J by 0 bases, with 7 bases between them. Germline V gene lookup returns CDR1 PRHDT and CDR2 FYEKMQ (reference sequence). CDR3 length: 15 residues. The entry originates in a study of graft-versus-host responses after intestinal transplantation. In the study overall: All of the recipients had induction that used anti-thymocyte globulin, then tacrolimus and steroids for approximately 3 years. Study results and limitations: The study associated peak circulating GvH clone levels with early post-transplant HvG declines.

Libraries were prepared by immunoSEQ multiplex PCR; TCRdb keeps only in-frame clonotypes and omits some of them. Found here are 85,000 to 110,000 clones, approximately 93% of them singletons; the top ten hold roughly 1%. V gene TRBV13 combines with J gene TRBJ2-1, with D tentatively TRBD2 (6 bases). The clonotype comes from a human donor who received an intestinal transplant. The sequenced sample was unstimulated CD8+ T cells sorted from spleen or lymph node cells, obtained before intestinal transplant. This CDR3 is CASSLAGGSYNEQFF. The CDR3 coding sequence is TGTGCCAGCAGCTTAGCCGGGGGCTCCTACAATGAGCAGTTCTTC.